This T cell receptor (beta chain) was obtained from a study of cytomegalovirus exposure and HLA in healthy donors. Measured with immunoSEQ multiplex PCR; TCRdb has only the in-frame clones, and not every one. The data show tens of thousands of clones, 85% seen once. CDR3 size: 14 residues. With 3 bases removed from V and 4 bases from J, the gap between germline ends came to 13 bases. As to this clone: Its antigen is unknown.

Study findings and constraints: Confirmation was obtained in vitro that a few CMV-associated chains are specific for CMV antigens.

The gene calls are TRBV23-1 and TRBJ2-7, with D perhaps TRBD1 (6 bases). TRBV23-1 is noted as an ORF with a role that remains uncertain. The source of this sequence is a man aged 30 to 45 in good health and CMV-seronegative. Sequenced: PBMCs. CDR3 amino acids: CASSHPRTAYEQYF. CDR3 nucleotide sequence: TGCGCCAGCAGTCACCCACGGACAGCTTACGAGCAGTACTTC.